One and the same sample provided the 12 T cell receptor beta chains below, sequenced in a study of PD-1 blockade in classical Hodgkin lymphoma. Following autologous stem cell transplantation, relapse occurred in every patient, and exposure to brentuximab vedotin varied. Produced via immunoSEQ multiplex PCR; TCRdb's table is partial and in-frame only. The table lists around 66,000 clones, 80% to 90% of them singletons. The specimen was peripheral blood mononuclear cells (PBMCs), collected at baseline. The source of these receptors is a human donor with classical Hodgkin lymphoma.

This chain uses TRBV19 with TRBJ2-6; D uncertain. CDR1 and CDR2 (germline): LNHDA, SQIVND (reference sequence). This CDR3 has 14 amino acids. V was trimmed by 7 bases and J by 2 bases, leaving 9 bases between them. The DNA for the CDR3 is TGTGCCAGTATGAGTAGGGCTGGGGCCAACGTCCTGACTTTC. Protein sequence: CASMSRAGANVLTF.

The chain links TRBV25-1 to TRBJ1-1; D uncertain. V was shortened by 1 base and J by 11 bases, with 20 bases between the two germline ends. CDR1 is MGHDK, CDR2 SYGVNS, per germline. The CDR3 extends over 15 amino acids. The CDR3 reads CASSEFFGPLGRAFF. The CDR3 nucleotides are TGTGCCAGCAGTGAATTTTTTGGCCCGCTAGGTCGGGCTTTCTTT. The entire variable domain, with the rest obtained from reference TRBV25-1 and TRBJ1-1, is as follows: EADIYQTPRYLVIGTGKKITLECSQTMGHDKMYWYQQDPGMELHLIHYSYGVNSTEKGDLSSESTVSRIRTEHFPLTLESARPSHTSQYLCASSEFFGPLGRAFFGQGTRLTVV.

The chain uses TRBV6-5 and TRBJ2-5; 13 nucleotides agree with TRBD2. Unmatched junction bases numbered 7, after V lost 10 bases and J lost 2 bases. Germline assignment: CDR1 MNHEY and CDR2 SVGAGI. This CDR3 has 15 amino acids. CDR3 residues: CATGLAGVLQETQYF. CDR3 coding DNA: TGTGCCACCGGACTAGCGGGGGTCTTGCAAGAGACCCAGTACTTC.

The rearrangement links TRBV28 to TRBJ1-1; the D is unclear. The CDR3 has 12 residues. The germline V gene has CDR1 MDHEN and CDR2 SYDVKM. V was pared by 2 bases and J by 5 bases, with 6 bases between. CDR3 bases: TGTGCCAGCAGTTTACCTCAAACTGAAGCTTTCTTT. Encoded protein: CASSLPQTEAFF.

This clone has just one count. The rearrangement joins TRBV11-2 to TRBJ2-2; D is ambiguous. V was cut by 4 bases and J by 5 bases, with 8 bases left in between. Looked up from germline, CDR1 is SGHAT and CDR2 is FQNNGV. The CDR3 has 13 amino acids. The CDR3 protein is CASSSTLTGELFF. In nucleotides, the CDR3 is TGTGCCAGCAGCTCGACCCTTACCGGGGAGCTGTTTTTT.

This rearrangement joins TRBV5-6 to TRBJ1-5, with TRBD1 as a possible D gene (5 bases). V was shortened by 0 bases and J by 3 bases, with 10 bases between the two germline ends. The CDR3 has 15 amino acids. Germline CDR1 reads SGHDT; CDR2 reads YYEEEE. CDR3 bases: TGTGCCAGCAGCTTGGGCAGGGCCCCCAATCAGCCCCAGCATTTT. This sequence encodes CASSLGRAPNQPQHF.

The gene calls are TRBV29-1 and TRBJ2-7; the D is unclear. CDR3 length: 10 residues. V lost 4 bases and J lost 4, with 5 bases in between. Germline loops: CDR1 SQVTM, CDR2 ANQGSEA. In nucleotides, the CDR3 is TGCAGCGTTGTGGGGTACGAGCAGTACTTC. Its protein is CSVVGYEQYF.

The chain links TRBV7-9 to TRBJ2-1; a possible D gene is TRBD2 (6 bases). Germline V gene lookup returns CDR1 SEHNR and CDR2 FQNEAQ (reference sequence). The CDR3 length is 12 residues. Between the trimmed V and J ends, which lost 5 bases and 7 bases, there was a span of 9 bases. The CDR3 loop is CASSRLENEQFF. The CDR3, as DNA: TGTGCCAGCAGCCGACTAGAAAATGAGCAGTTCTTC. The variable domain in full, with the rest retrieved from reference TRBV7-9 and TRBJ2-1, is DTGVSQNPRHKITKRGQNVTFRCDPISEHNRLYWYRQTLGQGPEFLTYFQNEAQLEKSRLLSDRFSAERPKGSFSTLEIQRTEQGDSAMYLCASSRLENEQFFGPGTRLTVL.

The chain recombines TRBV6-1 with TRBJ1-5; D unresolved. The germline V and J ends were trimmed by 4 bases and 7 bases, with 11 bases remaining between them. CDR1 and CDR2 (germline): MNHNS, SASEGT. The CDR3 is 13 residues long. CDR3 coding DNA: TGTGCCAGCAGTGCCGGGAGCCGGCAGCCCCAGCATTTT. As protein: CASSAGSRQPQHF.

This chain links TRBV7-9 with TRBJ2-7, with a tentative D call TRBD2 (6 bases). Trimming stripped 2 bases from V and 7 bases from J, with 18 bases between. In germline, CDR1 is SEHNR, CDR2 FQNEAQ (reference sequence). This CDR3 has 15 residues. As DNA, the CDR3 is TGTGCCAGCAGCTTAACGACCTGGACTGGGGGGGAGCAGTACTTC. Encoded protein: CASSLTTWTGGEQYF.

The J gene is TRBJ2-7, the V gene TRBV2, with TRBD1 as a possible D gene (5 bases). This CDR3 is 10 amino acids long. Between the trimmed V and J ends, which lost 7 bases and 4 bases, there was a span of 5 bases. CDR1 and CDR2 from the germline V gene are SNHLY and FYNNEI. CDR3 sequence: CASTGYEQYF. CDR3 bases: TGTGCCAGCACAGGGTACGAGCAGTACTTC.

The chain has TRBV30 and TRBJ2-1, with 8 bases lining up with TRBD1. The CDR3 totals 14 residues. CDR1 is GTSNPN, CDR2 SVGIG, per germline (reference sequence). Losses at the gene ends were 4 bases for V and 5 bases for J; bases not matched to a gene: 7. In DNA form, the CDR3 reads TGTGCCTGGAAAGACAGGGGACTCAACAATGAGCAGTTCTTC. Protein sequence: CAWKDRGLNNEQFF.